Listed here are 7 T cell receptor beta chains from one sample, sequenced in a study of PD-1 blockade in mismatch repair-deficient tumors (dated by TCRdb to 2016 to 2017). The library was obtained by the immunoSEQ multiplex PCR assay. The table comes from immuneACCESS by way of TCRdb, which keeps in-frame sequences with V and J called. Part of the clones is missing from these tables; in studies checked, under half for an unresolved V gene and the rest for unknown reasons. The sample includes roughly 120,000 clones, with more than 70% observed a single time. The top ten clones comprise 10% to 15% of the sample. Sequences were derived from peripheral blood, sampled 72 weeks after starting pembrolizumab. The source is an adult with mismatch repair-deficient cancer.

This rearrangement joins TRBV6-5 to TRBJ1-1; possible D gene TRBD1, 6 bases. V was trimmed by 3 bases and J by 0 bases, leaving 11 bases between them. The V gene's germline CDR1 is MNHEY and CDR2 SVGAGI. There are 15 residues in the CDR3. CDR3 in amino acids: CASSYNRDMNTEAFF. CDR3 DNA: TGTGCCAGCAGTTATAACAGGGACATGAACACTGAAGCTTTCTTT.

The rearrangement links TRBV5-8 to TRBJ1-5; D remains unclear. Per germline, CDR1 SGHTS and CDR2 YDEGEE. The V gene lost 0 bases and the J gene lost 3 bases, with 10 bases spanning the gap. There are 15 residues in the CDR3. The CDR3 spells CASSLVDSPNQPQHF. Here the CDR3 DNA reads TGTGCCAGCAGCTTGGTCGACTCACCCAATCAGCCCCAGCATTTT.

This chain connects TRBV4-1 to TRBJ2-1; a weak D match, TRBD2 (6 bases). Germline lookup yields CDR1 MGHRA and CDR2 YSYEKL. V lost 4 bases and J 5 bases, leaving 12 bases between the germline ends. The CDR3 is made up of 14 amino acids. CDR3 region: CASSPGLLNNEQFF. As DNA, the CDR3 is TGCGCCAGCAGCCCGGGACTTCTTAACAATGAGCAGTTCTTC.

The chain joins TRBV7-9 to TRBJ1-4; D unresolved. V dropped 5 bases and J dropped 8 bases, with 30 bases sitting between them. The CDR3 loop spans 19 amino acids. CDR1 is SEHNR and CDR2 is FQNEAQ in the germline V gene (reference sequence). CDR3 nucleotides: TGTGCCAGCAGCCCAAGCGGGAGGAGAATGATGGGTAGGCCCGAAAAACTGTTTTTT. This gives the protein CASSPSGRRMMGRPEKLFF.

For the CDR3, the DNA is TGTGCCAGCAGTTCCTCCCCGTGGGTAGAGACCCAGTACTTC. As protein: CASSSSPWVETQYF. This chain uses TRBV27 with TRBJ2-5; D gene ambiguous. This CDR3 has 14 amino acids. The germline gives CDR1 MNHEY, CDR2 SMNVEV (reference sequence). V lost 4 bases, J lost 4 bases, and 13 bases lay in between.

V is TRBV4-1 and J is TRBJ2-3, with 12 bases matching TRBD2. With 7 bases clipped from V and 5 bases from J, the junction kept 7 bases outside the gene matches. Germline V gene data show CDR1 as MGHRA and CDR2 as YSYEKL. The CDR3 contains 15 residues. The CDR3 is CASKRTSGAGDTQYF. In DNA, the CDR3 is TGCGCCAGCAAACGGACTAGCGGGGCCGGAGATACGCAGTATTTT.

The chain combines TRBV27 with TRBJ1-4, with D perhaps matching TRBD1 (5 bases). Trimming removed 2 bases at V and 4 bases at J, with 11 bases between. The CDR3 spans 15 residues. Germline assignment: CDR1 MNHEY and CDR2 SMNVEV (reference sequence). CDR3 in DNA: TGTGCCAGCAGTTTACAGGGCAGATTTAATGAAAAACTGTTTTTT. This codes for CASSLQGRFNEKLFF.